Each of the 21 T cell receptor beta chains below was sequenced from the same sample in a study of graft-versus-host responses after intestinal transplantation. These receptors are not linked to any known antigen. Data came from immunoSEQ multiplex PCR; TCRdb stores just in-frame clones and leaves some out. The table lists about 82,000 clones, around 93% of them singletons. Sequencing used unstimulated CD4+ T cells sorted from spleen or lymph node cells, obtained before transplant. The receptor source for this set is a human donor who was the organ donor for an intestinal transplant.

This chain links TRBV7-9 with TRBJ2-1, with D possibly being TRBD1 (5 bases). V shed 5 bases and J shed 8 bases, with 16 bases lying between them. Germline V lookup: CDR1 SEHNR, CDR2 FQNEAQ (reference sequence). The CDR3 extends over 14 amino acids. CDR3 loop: CASSPSGYGDEQFF. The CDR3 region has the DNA TGTGCCAGCAGCCCGTCAGGGTATGGCGATGAGCAGTTCTTC. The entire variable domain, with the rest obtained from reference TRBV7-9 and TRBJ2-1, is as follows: DTGVSQNPRHKITKRGQNVTFRCDPISEHNRLYWYRQTLGQGPEFLTYFQNEAQLEKSRLLSDRFSAERPKGSFSTLEIQRTEQGDSAMYLCASSPSGYGDEQFFGPGTRLTVL.

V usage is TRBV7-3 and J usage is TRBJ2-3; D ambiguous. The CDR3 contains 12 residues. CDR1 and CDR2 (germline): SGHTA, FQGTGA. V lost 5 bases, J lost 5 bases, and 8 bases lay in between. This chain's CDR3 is CASSPHGDTQYF. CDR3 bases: TGTGCCAGCAGCCCCCACGGAGATACGCAGTATTTT.

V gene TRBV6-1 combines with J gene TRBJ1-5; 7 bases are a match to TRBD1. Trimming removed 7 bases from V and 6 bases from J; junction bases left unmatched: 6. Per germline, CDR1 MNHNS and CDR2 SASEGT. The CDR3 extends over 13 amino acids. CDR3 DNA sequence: TGTGCCAGCAAGTTACAGGGGAGTCAGCCCCAGCATTTT. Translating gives CASKLQGSQPQHF.

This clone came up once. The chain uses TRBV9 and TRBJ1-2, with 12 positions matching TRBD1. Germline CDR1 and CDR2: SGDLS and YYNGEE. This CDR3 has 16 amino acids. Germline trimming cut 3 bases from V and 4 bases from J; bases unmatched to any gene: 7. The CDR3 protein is CASSGRDRGHGYGYTF. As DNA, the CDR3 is TGTGCCAGCAGCGGGAGGGACAGGGGGCACGGCTATGGCTACACCTTC.

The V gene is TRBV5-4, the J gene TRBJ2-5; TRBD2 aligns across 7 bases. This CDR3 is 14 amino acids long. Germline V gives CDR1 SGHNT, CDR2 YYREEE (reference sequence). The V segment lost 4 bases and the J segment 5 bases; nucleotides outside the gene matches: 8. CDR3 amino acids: CASSQTGTKETQYF. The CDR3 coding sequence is TGTGCCAGCAGCCAAACCGGGACTAAGGAGACCCAGTACTTC.

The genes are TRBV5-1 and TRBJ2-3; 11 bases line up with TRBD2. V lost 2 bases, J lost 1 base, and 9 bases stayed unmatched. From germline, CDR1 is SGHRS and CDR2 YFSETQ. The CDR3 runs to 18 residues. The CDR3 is CASSFERRLAGRTDTQYF. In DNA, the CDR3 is TGCGCCAGCAGCTTCGAACGCCGACTAGCGGGGCGCACAGATACGCAGTATTTT.

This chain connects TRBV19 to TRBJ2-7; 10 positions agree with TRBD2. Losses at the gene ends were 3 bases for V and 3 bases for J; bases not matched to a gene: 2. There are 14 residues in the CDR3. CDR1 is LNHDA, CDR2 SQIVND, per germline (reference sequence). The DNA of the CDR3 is TGTGCCAGTAGTATGTCTAGCGGGGGCTACGAGCAGTACTTC. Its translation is CASSMSSGGYEQYF.

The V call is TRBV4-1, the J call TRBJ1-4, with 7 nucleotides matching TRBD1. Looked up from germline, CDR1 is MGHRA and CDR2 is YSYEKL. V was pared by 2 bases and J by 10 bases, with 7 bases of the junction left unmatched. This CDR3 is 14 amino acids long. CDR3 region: CASSQLQGVAKLFF. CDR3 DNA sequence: TGCGCCAGCAGCCAACTTCAGGGGGTCGCAAAACTGTTTTTT.

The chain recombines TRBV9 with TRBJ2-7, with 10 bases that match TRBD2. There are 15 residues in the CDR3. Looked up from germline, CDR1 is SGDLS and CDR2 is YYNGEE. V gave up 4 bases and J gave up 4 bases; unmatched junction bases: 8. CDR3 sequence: CASSLSSGSPYEQYF. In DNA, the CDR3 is TGTGCCAGCAGCTTATCTAGCGGGAGTCCTTACGAGCAGTACTTC.

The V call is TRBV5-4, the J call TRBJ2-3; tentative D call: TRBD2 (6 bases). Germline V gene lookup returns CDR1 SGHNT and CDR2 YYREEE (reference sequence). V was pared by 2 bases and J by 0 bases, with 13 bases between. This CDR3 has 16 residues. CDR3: CASSLGGRISTDTQYF. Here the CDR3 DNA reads TGTGCCAGCAGCTTAGGAGGGCGGATCAGCACAGATACGCAGTATTTT.

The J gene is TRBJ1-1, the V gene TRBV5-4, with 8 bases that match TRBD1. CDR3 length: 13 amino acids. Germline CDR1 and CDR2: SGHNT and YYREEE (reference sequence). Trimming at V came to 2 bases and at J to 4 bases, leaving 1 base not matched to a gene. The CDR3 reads CASSFTGGTEAFF. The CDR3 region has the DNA TGTGCCAGCAGCTTTACAGGGGGCACTGAAGCTTTCTTT.

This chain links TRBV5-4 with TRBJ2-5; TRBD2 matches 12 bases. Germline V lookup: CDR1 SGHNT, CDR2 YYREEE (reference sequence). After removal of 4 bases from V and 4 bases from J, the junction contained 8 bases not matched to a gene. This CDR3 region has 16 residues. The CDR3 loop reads CASSGQLAGGGETQYF. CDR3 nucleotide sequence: TGTGCCAGCAGCGGCCAGCTAGCGGGAGGGGGAGAGACCCAGTACTTC.

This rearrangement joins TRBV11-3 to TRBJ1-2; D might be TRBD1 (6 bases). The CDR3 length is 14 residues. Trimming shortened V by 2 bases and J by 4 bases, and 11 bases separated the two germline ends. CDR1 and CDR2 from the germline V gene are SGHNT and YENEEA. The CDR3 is CASSLRGAGYGYTF. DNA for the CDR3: TGTGCCAGCAGCTTACGGGGGGCCGGCTATGGCTACACCTTC.

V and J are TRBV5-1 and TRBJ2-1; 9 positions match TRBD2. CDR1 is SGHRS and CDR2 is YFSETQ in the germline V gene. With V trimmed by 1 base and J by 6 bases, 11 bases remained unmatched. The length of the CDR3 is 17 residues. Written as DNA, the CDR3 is TGCGCCAGCAGCTTGTTTACGACTAGCGGAGGGGCCAATGAGCAGTTCTTC. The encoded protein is CASSLFTTSGGANEQFF. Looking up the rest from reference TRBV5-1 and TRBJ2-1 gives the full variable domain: KAGVTQTPRYLIKTRGQQVTLSCSPISGHRSVSWYQQTPGQGLQFLFEYFSETQRNKGNFPGRFSGRQFSNSRSEMNVSTLELGDSALYLCASSLFTTSGGANEQFFGPGTRLTVL.

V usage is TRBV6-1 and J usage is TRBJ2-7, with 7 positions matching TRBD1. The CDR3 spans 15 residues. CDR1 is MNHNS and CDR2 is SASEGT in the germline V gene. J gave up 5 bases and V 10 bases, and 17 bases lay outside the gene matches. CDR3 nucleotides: TGTGCCATCTTACCTATAGAGGGGGCAAGGAACGAGCAGTACTTC. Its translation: CAILPIEGARNEQYF.

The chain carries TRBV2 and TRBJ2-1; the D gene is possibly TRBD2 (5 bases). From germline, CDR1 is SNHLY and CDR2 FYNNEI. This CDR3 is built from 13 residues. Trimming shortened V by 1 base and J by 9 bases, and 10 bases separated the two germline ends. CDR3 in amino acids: CASSEVLELEQFF. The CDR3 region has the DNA TGTGCCAGCAGTGAAGTACTAGAACTTGAGCAGTTCTTC.

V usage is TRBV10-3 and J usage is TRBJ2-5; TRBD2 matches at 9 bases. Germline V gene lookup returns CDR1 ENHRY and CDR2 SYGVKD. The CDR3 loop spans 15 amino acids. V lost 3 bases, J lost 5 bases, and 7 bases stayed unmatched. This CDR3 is CAISDAGGPGETQYF. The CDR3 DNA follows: TGTGCCATCAGTGATGCGGGAGGGCCGGGTGAGACCCAGTACTTC.

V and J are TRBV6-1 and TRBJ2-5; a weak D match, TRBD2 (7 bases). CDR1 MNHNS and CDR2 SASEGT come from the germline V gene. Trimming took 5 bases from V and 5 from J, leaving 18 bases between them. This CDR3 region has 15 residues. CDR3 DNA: TGTGCCAGCAGTCTGGGAGGGGGGGCCGGGGAGACCCAGTACTTC. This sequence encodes CASSLGGGAGETQYF.

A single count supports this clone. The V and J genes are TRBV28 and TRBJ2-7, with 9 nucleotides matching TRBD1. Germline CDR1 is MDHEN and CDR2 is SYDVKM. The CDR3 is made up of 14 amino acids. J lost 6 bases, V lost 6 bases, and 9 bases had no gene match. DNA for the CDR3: TGTGCCAGCAGGCTACAGGGGGCGCGGGGCGAGCAGTACTTC. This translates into CASRLQGARGEQYF.

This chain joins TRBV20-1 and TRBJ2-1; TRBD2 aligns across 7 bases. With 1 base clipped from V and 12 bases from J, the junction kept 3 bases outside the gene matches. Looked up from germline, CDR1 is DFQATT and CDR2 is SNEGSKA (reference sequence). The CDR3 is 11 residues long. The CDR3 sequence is CSARGSGGQFF. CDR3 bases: TGCAGTGCTAGAGGGTCGGGGGGGCAGTTCTTC.

The chain's CDR3 is CASRADLGGGYEQYF. The CDR3 nucleotides read TGTGCCAGCAGGGCAGACCTGGGTGGAGGTTACGAGCAGTACTTC. The rearrangement uses TRBV2 and TRBJ2-7; tentatively, D is TRBD2 (5 bases). V lost 6 bases and J lost 4, with 19 bases in between. This CDR3 has 15 amino acids. Germline CDR1 SNHLY, CDR2 FYNNEI.